One and the same sample provided the 23 T cell receptor beta chains below, sequenced in a study of blood T cell repertoires in COVID-19. Only in-frame clones appear in the TCRdb table, and some are missing; sequencing was by immunoSEQ multiplex PCR. The table records about 100,000 clones, roughly 80% of them present only once. Sequenced sample: peripheral blood. The receptors were gathered from a human donor in a cohort sampled during active COVID-19.

The rearrangement links TRBV7-8 to TRBJ2-5, with D perhaps TRBD2 (5 bases). This CDR3 is 15 amino acids long. Germline-derived CDR1 and CDR2 are SGHVS and FQNEAQ. V was trimmed by 7 bases and J by 2 bases, leaving 17 bases between them. The CDR3 region has the DNA TGTGCCAGCACCCTCTCTCGGCGGGTTCAAGAGACCCAGTACTTC. Its translation is CASTLSRRVQETQYF.

The chain couples TRBV10-1 to TRBJ2-7; 9 nucleotides line up with TRBD1. The CDR3 has 20 amino acids. Germline V gene data show CDR1 as WNHNN and CDR2 as SYGVQD (reference sequence). V lost 6 bases and J lost 0; bases outside the gene matches: 21. The CDR3 region has the DNA TGCGCCAGCAGCCCACGCCGACAGGGGGGTCTTTGGCGGGCCTCCTACGAGCAGTACGTC. This gives the protein CASSPRRQGGLWRASYEQYV.

The chain couples TRBV5-4 to TRBJ2-5, with 8 bases matching TRBD1. V shed 4 bases, J shed 2 bases, and the junction held 4 bases outside the gene matches. Germline V lookup: CDR1 SGHNT, CDR2 YYREEE (reference sequence). CDR3 length: 14 amino acids. CDR3 DNA: TGTGCCAGCAGCGTTAACAGGGGGCAAGAGACCCAGTACTTC. Translating it yields CASSVNRGQETQYF.

This clone was seen just once. The V and J genes are TRBV7-3 and TRBJ1-1; D is unresolved. The CDR3 has 14 amino acids. The germline V gene has CDR1 SGHTA and CDR2 FQGTGA. Deletions cut 4 bases from V and 3 bases from J, with 12 bases between. In nucleotides, the CDR3 is TGTGCCAGCAGCTCCATGGGAGCGGACACTGAAGCTTTCTTT. It encodes CASSSMGADTEAFF.

In nucleotides, the CDR3 is TGTGCCAGCAGCCAAGGTCACGGGAACACCATATATTTT. It translates to CASSQGHGNTIYF. The chain recombines TRBV4-2 with TRBJ1-3; D gene uncertain. Per the germline V gene, CDR1 is LGHNA and CDR2 is YNFKEQ. This CDR3 has 13 residues. V was cut by 1 base and J by 7 bases, with 8 bases left in between.

This CDR3 is CASSLDRAAEQYV. Here the CDR3 DNA reads TGTGCCAGCAGCTTAGACAGGGCCGCCGAGCAGTACGTC. The rearrangement uses TRBV7-9 and TRBJ2-7; tentative D call: TRBD1 (6 bases). The CDR3 spans 13 residues. CDR1 is SEHNR, CDR2 FQNEAQ, per germline (reference sequence). Trimming removed 1 base at V and 6 bases at J, with 10 bases between.

The rearrangement links TRBV7-9 to TRBJ2-1, with D possibly TRBD2 on 5 matching bases. CDR3 length: 12 residues. Germline-derived CDR1 and CDR2 are SEHNR and FQNEAQ (reference sequence). Trimming cost V 4 bases and J 10 bases, with 11 bases left between them. The CDR3 sequence is CASSSDWAEQFF. Here the CDR3 DNA reads TGTGCCAGCAGCTCGGACTGGGCCGAGCAGTTCTTC. The entire variable domain, with the rest obtained from reference TRBV7-9 and TRBJ2-1, is as follows: DTGVSQNPRHKITKRGQNVTFRCDPISEHNRLYWYRQTLGQGPEFLTYFQNEAQLEKSRLLSDRFSAERPKGSFSTLEIQRTEQGDSAMYLCASSSDWAEQFFGPGTRLTVL.

The chain combines TRBV19 with TRBJ1-2, with TRBD1 as a possible D gene (5 bases). The CDR3 is made up of 15 amino acids. The V end was cut by 7 bases, the J end by 2 bases, with 17 bases between. Germline loops: CDR1 LNHDA, CDR2 SQIVND (reference sequence). The CDR3 DNA reads TGTGCCAGTACCGAAGACAGAGCGAGGAACTATGGCTACACCTTC. Translated, it gives CASTEDRARNYGYTF.

This CDR3 reads CASSQVISGTSSSYEQYF. CDR3 nucleotide sequence: TGCGCCAGCAGCCAAGTTATTAGCGGGACCTCCTCCTCCTACGAGCAGTACTTC. V is TRBV4-1 and J is TRBJ2-7, with 8 positions matching TRBD2. The CDR3 is made up of 18 amino acids. V shed 1 base, J shed 0 bases, and the junction held 11 bases outside the gene matches. Germline CDR1 and CDR2: MGHRA and YSYEKL.

Remarks on this clone: Compared with germline, one end of the junction differs, possibly owing to a read error. The genes are TRBV9 and TRBJ1-2, with 8 bases matching TRBD1. Germline CDR1 and CDR2: SGDLS and YYNGEE. The CDR3 runs 13 residues. CDR3 sequence (DNA): TGTGCCAGCAGCGTAACACCAGGACAGGGTAGTTCCTTC. Encoded protein: CASSVTPGQGSSF.

This chain joins TRBV18 and TRBJ1-5; D is possibly TRBD1 (5 bases). This CDR3 contains 13 residues. Between the trimmed V and J ends, which lost 5 bases and 0 bases, there was a span of 5 bases. Germline V gives CDR1 KGHSH, CDR2 LQKENI. CDR3 in DNA: TGTGCCAGCTCAGACAGTAGCAATCAGCCCCAGCATTTT. As protein: CASSDSSNQPQHF.

The gene calls are TRBV6-5 and TRBJ1-1, with unresolved D. Trimming stripped 6 bases from V and 0 bases from J, with 11 bases between. The CDR3 has 14 residues. Germline lookup yields CDR1 MNHEY and CDR2 SVGAGI. CDR3 sequence reads: CASSFSGVNTEAFF. Here the CDR3 DNA reads TGTGCCAGCAGCTTCTCCGGGGTGAACACTGAAGCTTTCTTT.

The rearrangement links TRBV5-1 to TRBJ2-6; 7 bases match TRBD1. V was clipped by 0 bases and J by 0 bases; unmatched bases: 6. Germline CDR1 is SGHRS and CDR2 is YFSETQ. The CDR3 is made up of 18 amino acids. For the CDR3, the DNA is TGCGCCAGCAGCTTGGAGGGACAGTCCTTCTCTGGGGCCAACGTCCTGACTTTC. It yields the protein CASSLEGQSFSGANVLTF.

V is TRBV23-1 and J is TRBJ2-7, with a tentative D call TRBD2 (8 bases). TRBV23-1 is recorded as an ORF, its role being uncertain. V was shortened by 10 bases and J by 0 bases, with 28 bases between the two germline ends. The CDR3 totals 18 residues. The chain's CDR3 is CATSGGDRLPRNSYEQYV. In DNA form, the CDR3 reads TGCGCCACTTCCGGGGGGGACAGACTGCCTCGGAACTCCTACGAGCAGTACGTC.

The rearrangement links TRBV7-6 to TRBJ2-1; 13 bases agree with TRBD2. Trimming at V came to 4 bases and at J to 9 bases, leaving 6 bases not matched to a gene. The germline gives CDR1 SGHVS, CDR2 FNYEAQ. The CDR3 runs to 15 residues. The CDR3 sequence: CASSSTSGRAGEQFF. CDR3 DNA sequence: TGTGCCAGCAGCTCAACTAGCGGGAGGGCCGGTGAGCAGTTCTTC. The whole variable domain, filled in from reference TRBV7-6 and TRBJ2-1, reads GAGVSQSPRYKVTKRGQDVALRCDPISGHVSLYWYRQALGQGPEFLTYFNYEAQQDKSGLPNDRFSAERPEGSISTLTIQRTEQRDSAMYRCASSSTSGRAGEQFFGPGTRLTVL.

In nucleotides, the CDR3 is TGTGCCAGTAGTATGGCTTCCTCCTACAATGAGCAGTTCTTC. Translated, it gives CASSMASSYNEQFF. The chain combines TRBV19 with TRBJ2-1; no definite D call. Between the trimmed V and J ends, which lost 3 bases and 0 bases, there was a span of 6 bases. The CDR3 contains 14 residues. Germline-derived CDR1 and CDR2 are LNHDA and SQIVND (reference sequence). Combining the CDR3 with reference TRBV19 and TRBJ2-1 gives the whole variable domain DGGITQSPKYLFRKEGQNVTLSCEQNLNHDAMYWYRQDPGQGLRLIYYSQIVNDFQKGDIAEGYSVSREKKESFPLTVTSAQKNPTAFYLCASSMASSYNEQFFGPGTRLTVL.

The rearrangement uses TRBV7-9 and TRBJ2-1; a possible D gene is TRBD2 (6 bases). Trimming cost V 1 base and J 3 bases, with 10 bases left between them. CDR3 length equals 15 residues. CDR1 is SEHNR, CDR2 FQNEAQ, per germline (reference sequence). The CDR3 loop reads CASSLVLGSYNEQFF. The CDR3, as DNA: TGTGCCAGCAGCTTAGTCCTCGGGAGCTACAATGAGCAGTTCTTC.

The CDR3 sequence: CASRDRARRTDTQYF. Written as DNA, the CDR3 is TGTGCCAGCCGGGATAGGGCTAGGCGCACAGATACGCAGTATTTT. V gene TRBV2 combines with J gene TRBJ2-3, with D possibly being TRBD2 (5 bases). From germline, CDR1 is SNHLY and CDR2 FYNNEI. V lost 8 bases and J lost 1, with 16 bases in between. This CDR3 contains 15 residues.

The chain has TRBV5-1 and TRBJ1-2; perhaps TRBD1 as D (5 bases). V shed 2 bases and J shed 5 bases, with 10 bases lying between them. The CDR3 has 13 residues. CDR1 and CDR2 (germline): SGHRS, YFSETQ. CDR3 in amino acids: CASSFDDSYGYTF. The CDR3 DNA reads TGCGCCAGCAGCTTCGACGACAGTTATGGCTACACCTTC.

This chain uses TRBV24-1 with TRBJ2-1; 8 bases map to TRBD2. In germline, CDR1 is KGHDR, CDR2 SFDVKD. The CDR3 runs to 16 residues. The V gene end was trimmed by 1 base and the J gene end by 4 bases; junction bases not matched to a gene: 5. CDR3 DNA sequence: TGTGCCACCAGTGATTTCGGGGTAGCGGGGTACAATGAGCAGTTCTTC. Translation gives CATSDFGVAGYNEQFF.

The chain carries TRBV6-5 and TRBJ2-7, with 8 bases matching TRBD2. Trimming removed 7 bases from V and 7 bases from J; junction bases left unmatched: 6. The CDR3 extends over 12 amino acids. Per the germline V gene, CDR1 is MNHEY and CDR2 is SVGAGI. CDR3 region: CASTGGPWEQYV. CDR3 DNA sequence: TGTGCCAGCACGGGAGGGCCTTGGGAGCAGTACGTC.

This sequence joins TRBV27 and TRBJ1-3, with 8 nucleotides matching TRBD1. Germline-derived CDR1 and CDR2 are MNHEY and SMNVEV (reference sequence). V shed 7 bases, J shed 0 bases, and the junction held 8 bases outside the gene matches. The CDR3 spans 16 residues. The CDR3 region has the DNA TGTGCCAGCAAACCGGGACAGGCGATCTCTGGAAACACCATATATTTT. Translation gives CASKPGQAISGNTIYF.

Details on this clone: A junction end diverges from the germline sequence, so it may reflect a read error. The chain combines TRBV7-7 with TRBJ2-2; 7 bases agree with TRBD2. CDR3 length: 14 residues. Germline assignment: CDR1 SSHAT and CDR2 FNYEAQ (reference sequence). Written as DNA, the CDR3 is TGTGCTAGCAGCGCCCTGGGAGGGCCCGGGGAGCTGTTTTTT. Protein product: CASSALGGPGELFF.